Presented here are 7 T cell receptor beta chains from one specimen sequenced in a study of cytomegalovirus exposure and HLA in healthy donors. The PCR had 60 Vbeta and 13 Jbeta primers. TCRdb's copy holds only in-frame clones and misses some; the assay was immunoSEQ multiplex PCR. The sample has approximately 160,000 clones; about four fifths are singletons. Sequenced: PBMCs. These receptors originate from a woman aged 45 to 65 in good health and CMV-seropositive.

The CDR3 spells CASSLGETTKYF. CDR3 DNA: TGTGCCAGCAGTTTAGGAGAGACCACAAAGTACTTC. The chain employs TRBV28 and TRBJ2-5; no clear D gene. V shed 2 bases and J shed 12 bases, with 13 bases lying between them. Germline V gives CDR1 MDHEN, CDR2 SYDVKM. The CDR3 sequence is 12 residues long.

This clone has just a few counts. The V call is TRBV5-1, the J call TRBJ2-3; TRBD1 matches at 8 bases. The germline V gene has CDR1 SGHRS and CDR2 YFSETQ. The CDR3 contains 17 residues. With V trimmed by 6 bases and J by 1 base, 13 bases remained unmatched. The CDR3 is CASKRASGGDGTDTQYF. The CDR3 DNA sequence: TGCGCCAGCAAAAGGGCCTCAGGGGGCGATGGCACAGATACGCAGTATTTT.

The V gene is TRBV18, the J gene TRBJ1-4, with 9 bases fitting TRBD1. Looked up from germline, CDR1 is KGHSH and CDR2 is LQKENI. This CDR3 comprises 12 residues. Trimming at V came to 5 bases and at J to 11 bases, leaving 3 bases not matched to a gene. The CDR3 nucleotides read TGTGCCAGCTCAAGGGACAGGGAGAAACTGTTTTTT. Protein sequence: CASSRDREKLFF.

The chain employs TRBV28 and TRBJ1-4, with D unclear. This CDR3 is 13 amino acids long. Trimming cost V 3 bases and J 12 bases, with 14 bases left between them. In germline, CDR1 is MDHEN, CDR2 SYDVKM. The CDR3 region is CASSLLVYGELFF. In DNA form, the CDR3 reads TGTGCCAGCAGTTTGTTGGTGTACGGGGAACTGTTTTTT.

A single count supports this clone. One end of the junction does not line up with germline, which may come from a read error. CDR3 in amino acids: CASYPLAGAKGVF. The CDR3 bases are TGTGCCAGCTATCCACTAGCGGGGGCCAAAGGGGTCTTC. The chain joins TRBV7-9 to TRBJ2-1; 11 bases are shared with TRBD2. The CDR3 runs to 13 residues. Germline V lookup: CDR1 SEHNR, CDR2 FQNEAQ (reference sequence).

Comments on this clone: Other DNA sequences in the sample encode the same CDR3. The genes are TRBV28 and TRBJ2-1, with 9 bases identical to TRBD2. Per the germline V gene, CDR1 is MDHEN and CDR2 is SYDVKM. This CDR3 region has 14 residues. V gave up 6 bases and J gave up 7 bases; unmatched junction bases: 7. CDR3: CASSRLAGANEQFF. As DNA, the CDR3 is TGTGCCAGCAGCCGATTAGCGGGGGCAAATGAGCAGTTCTTC.

This rearrangement joins TRBV18 to TRBJ2-1, with TRBD2 identical over 7 bases. Germline V lookup: CDR1 KGHSH, CDR2 LQKENI. The J segment lost 10 bases and the V segment lost 3 bases, leaving 15 bases of the junction unmatched. The CDR3 covers 16 residues. This CDR3 is CASSPPGLGLFGEQFF. The CDR3 coding sequence is TGTGCCAGCTCACCGCCCGGACTAGGGCTTTTTGGGGAGCAGTTCTTC.